The rows below give T cell receptor beta chains drawn from one sample of a study of blood T cells in healthy people across ages. In TCRdb, the 5' RACE reads were re-called with MiXCR into one record per CDR3 protein. The repertoire consists of 650,000 to 700,000 distinct CDR3 sequences, with less than 40% occurring once and the leading ten covering about 16%. Sequencing was done on a sample of blood. All receptors come from an elderly woman in good health. Both conserved end residues are part of each CDR3. A D gene is named only where the DNA matches it firmly. Clone size, where shown, is once, few, many, or a class for clones that have expanded.

v_call	j_call	clone_size	d_call	cdr3_nt	cdr3_aa
TRBV20-1	TRBJ1-1	many	TRBD1	TGCAGTGCTAACCTGCCAGGACAGGGTCGGGCCACTGAAGCTTTCTTT	CSANLPGQGRATEAFF
TRBV29-1	TRBJ1-1	.	.	TGCAGCGTTGAAGCCCTTTGGAAGGCCCTGAACACTGAAGCTTTCTTT	CSVEALWKALNTEAFF
TRBV21-1	TRBJ2-1	few	.	TGTGCCAGCAGCAAATTGTGGGCCTCTCGAGACAATGAGCAGTTCTTC	CASSKLWASRDNEQFF
TRBV27	TRBJ2-7	.	.	TGTGCCAGCAGTTTACACCCGGGACCCGGAAACTACGAGCAGTACTTC	CASSLHPGPGNYEQYF
TRBV12-3/TRBV12-4	TRBJ2-1	.	.	TGTGCCAGCACCCCGACCAGCTCCTACAATGAGCAGTTCTTC	CASTPTSSYNEQFF
TRBV3-1	TRBJ1-5	.	.	TGTGCCGGCAGCCAGAATCAGGGCCGGGGGAGCCAGCCCCAGCATTTT	CAGSQNQGRGSQPQHF
TRBV7-9	TRBJ1-2	many	.	TGTGCCAGCAGCTTAACAGGGATGGGGGGCTACACCTTC	CASSLTGMGGYTF
TRBV20-1	TRBJ1-4	few	.	TGCAGGGCTGATCGAGACGGTGAAAAACTGTTTTTT	CRADRDGEKLFF
TRBV30	TRBJ2-2	.	TRBD2	TGTGCCTGGAGTGTGGGTAGGACTAGCGATATCGGGGAGCTGTTTTTT	CAWSVGRTSDIGELFF
TRBV5-1	TRBJ2-3	.	.	TGCGCCAGCAGCCCTGTGGGGGATGCAGATACGCAGTATTTT	CASSPVGDADTQYF
TRBV9	TRBJ2-3	few	.	TGTGCCAGCAGGAGCGGGAGCACAGATACGCAGTATTTT	CASRSGSTDTQYF
TRBV20-1	TRBJ2-7	.	TRBD1	TGCAGTGCTAGATTAGGGACAGGGGGGATCTCCTACGAGCAGTACTTC	CSARLGTGGISYEQYF
TRBV2	TRBJ2-5	many	TRBD1	TGTGCCAGCAGCCTGGACAGGGTGGAAAAGACCCAGTACTTC	CASSLDRVEKTQYF
TRBV2	TRBJ1-4	.	.	TGTGCCAGCAGAGAGGGGGACTTGAATGAAAAACTGTTTTTT	CASREGDLNEKLFF
TRBV5-1	TRBJ2-1	many	.	TGCGCCAGCAGCTTGGCGGGCCAGAGTAATGAGCAGTTCTTC	CASSLAGQSNEQFF
TRBV30	TRBJ2-7	few	.	TGTGCCTGGAGCCTACGTGGGGAAACCCAGTACTTC	CAWSLRGETQYF
TRBV5-1	TRBJ1-4	many	.	TGCGCCAGCAGCGTGAATCTGAATGAAAAACTGTTTTTT	CASSVNLNEKLFF
TRBV10-3	TRBJ1-2	many	.	TGTGCCATCAGTCTTCCCCGCACGTCTGATGGCTACACCTTC	CAISLPRTSDGYTF
TRBV15	TRBJ2-7	many	TRBD2	TGTGCCACCAGCAGACCCCGGGGACTAGCGGGGGCCTCGACCTACGAGCAGTACTTC	CATSRPRGLAGASTYEQYF
TRBV5-1	TRBJ1-2	many	TRBD1	TGCGCCAGCAGAACCGGGACAGGGTCCAACTATGGCTACACCTTC	CASRTGTGSNYGYTF
TRBV6-6	TRBJ2-6	.	.	TGTGCCAGCAGACGGACTGACTCTGGGGCCAACGTCCTGACTTTC	CASRRTDSGANVLTF
TRBV2	TRBJ2-5	many	.	TGTGCCAGCAGGAAGGGGGAGTACCAAGAGACCCAGTACTTC	CASRKGEYQETQYF
TRBV27	TRBJ2-3	many	TRBD2	TGTGCCAGCAGTTTATTGGGGACTAGCGGGGGGACTACGCAGTATTTT	CASSLLGTSGGTTQYF
TRBV11-2	TRBJ1-6	many	.	TGTGCCAGCAGCTTGAGTAGAAGTTCACCCCTCCACTTT	CASSLSRSSPLHF
TRBV5-4	TRBJ2-7	many	TRBD1	TGTGCCAGCAGTGTACAGGGGGCGGCCTACGAGCAGTACTTC	CASSVQGAAYEQYF
TRBV5-1	TRBJ1-4	many	.	TGCGCCAGCAGTTCCGTGAGGGAGGCTAATGAAAAACTGTTTTTT	CASSSVREANEKLFF
TRBV4-3	TRBJ2-6	.	.	TGCGCCAGCAGCCCTACATCGGGCGGGTCTGGGGCCAACGTCCTGACTTTC	CASSPTSGGSGANVLTF
TRBV20-1	TRBJ2-7	many	.	TGCAGTGCTAGAGCCGCCAGAACTGGGGACCGATCCTACGAGCAGTACTTC	CSARAARTGDRSYEQYF
TRBV7-3	TRBJ2-1	.	TRBD2	TGTGCCAGCAGCCCTAACCTGGGGGGGTTAGTTGAGCAGTTCTTC	CASSPNLGGLVEQFF
TRBV7-8	TRBJ1-6	many	TRBD1	TGTGCCAGCAGCATTACCCCCTTGACAGGGCTCTTCCCCCTCCACTTT	CASSITPLTGLFPLHF
TRBV12-3/TRBV12-4	TRBJ1-1	many	.	TGTGCCAGCAGTTTCCCAGGGGCTGAAGCTTTCTTT	CASSFPGAEAFF
TRBV3-1	TRBJ1-3	.	TRBD1	TGTGCCAGCAGCGACAGGGGACCCTCTGGAAACACCATATATTTT	CASSDRGPSGNTIYF
TRBV5-5	TRBJ1-1	.	.	TGTGCCAGCAGCTTGGGAGGGGCAGGTACTGAAGCTTTCTTT	CASSLGGAGTEAFF
TRBV30	TRBJ2-7	.	TRBD1	TGTGCCTGGAGGAACAGGGGGAGCTCCTACGAGCAGTACTTC	CAWRNRGSSYEQYF
TRBV5-1	TRBJ2-2	many	.	TGCGCCAGCAGCTTCCAGTCTTACACCGGGGAGCTGTTTTTT	CASSFQSYTGELFF
TRBV5-6	TRBJ2-5	many	.	TGTGCCAGCAGCTTTATTATCGGTTCCAGTCTCCCTGTGCAGTACTTC	CASSFIIGSSLPVQYF
TRBV6-6	TRBJ2-1	.	TRBD2	TGTGCCTGCAGTTCGGAGGCGGGGGGATGGGTCAATGAGCAGTTCTTC	CACSSEAGGWVNEQFF
TRBV5-1	TRBJ2-5	many	.	TGCGCCAGCAGCTTGGAATCCAGGGGAGGAGAGACCCAGTACTTC	CASSLESRGGETQYF
TRBV7-2	TRBJ2-5	many	TRBD2	TGTGCCAGCAGCTCTGCGGGGGGAGAGACCCAGTACTTC	CASSSAGGETQYF